The rows below give T cell receptor beta chains drawn from one sample of a study of blood T cell repertoires in COVID-19. Clones were read by immunoSEQ multiplex PCR, and TCRdb kept only the in-frame ones, dropping some. The repertoire holds approximately 280,000 clones, with more than 85% as singletons. Sequencing used peripheral blood. The receptors derive from a man aged 40-50 years with acute or convalescent COVID-19. Both conserved end residues are part of each CDR3. The order of the fields is D gene, clone size, J gene, V gene, CDR3 DNA, CDR3 protein. A D gene is named only where the DNA matches it firmly. For some rows the clone size is stated as once, few or many, or as a class when expanded; others skip it.

.,.,TRBJ1-1,TRBV5-1,TGCGCCAGCAGCTTCGTGACAGGATCGAACACTGAAGCTTTCTTT,CASSFVTGSNTEAFF
.,.,TRBJ1-1,TRBV28,TGTGCCAGCACCCCGGGGGGCGCGATTAACACTGAAGCTTTCTTT,CASTPGGAINTEAFF
TRBD1,.,TRBJ1-1,TRBV6-5,TGTGCCAGCAAGGGGGCCGATTCAATGAACACTGAAGCTTTCTTT,CASKGADSMNTEAFF
.,few,TRBJ1-6,TRBV30,TGTGCCTGGAGTGACAAGGGAGATTCACCCCTCCACTTT,CAWSDKGDSPLHF
TRBD2,.,TRBJ2-1,TRBV3-1/TRBV3-2,TGTGCCAGCAGCCGAGACCTTAGCGGGGCAATGCCGTACCGCTACAATGAGCAGTTCTTC,CASSRDLSGAMPYRYNEQFF
.,.,TRBJ2-7,TRBV7-2,TGTGCCAGCAGCTTAAGTGCCACTCCTGGAGTTTCCTACGAGCAGTACTTC,CASSLSATPGVSYEQYF
.,few,TRBJ1-1,TRBV5-1,TGCGCCAGCAGCCTGGGATTCGGGGGGAGAACTGAAGCTTTCTTT,CASSLGFGGRTEAFF
.,.,TRBJ1-5,TRBV6-5,TGTGCCAGCAGTTACTATCGGTATAGCAATCAGCCCCAGCATTTT,CASSYYRYSNQPQHF
.,.,TRBJ2-1,TRBV12-3/TRBV12-4,TGTGCCAGCAGTTTTGGACAAGAGCAGTTCTTC,CASSFGQEQFF
TRBD1,.,TRBJ1-2,TRBV4-1,TGCGCCAGCAGCCAAGATCTTTGGACAGGGGGGAATAGAGGCTACACCTTC,CASSQDLWTGGNRGYTF
TRBD1,.,TRBJ2-7,TRBV11-2,TGTGCCAGCAGTTACCGGGACAGGCTCAATTACGAGCAGTACTTC,CASSYRDRLNYEQYF
TRBD1,.,TRBJ1-1,TRBV12-5,TGTGCTAGTGCCTCGACAGGGAATGGTGAAGCTTTCTTT,CASASTGNGEAFF
.,.,TRBJ1-1,TRBV7-2,TGTGCCAGCAGCTCCACAGGGTGGACTGAAGCTTTCTTT,CASSSTGWTEAFF
.,.,TRBJ1-3,TRBV5-6,TGTGCCAGCAGAGTAGCGGGGCGGGAAACTGGAAACACCATATATTTT,CASRVAGRETGNTIYF
TRBD1,.,TRBJ1-1,TRBV27,TGTGCCAGCAGCCCCCACCCGGGACAGGGAGACACTGAAGCTTTCTTT,CASSPHPGQGDTEAFF
TRBD1,.,TRBJ2-7,TRBV10-3,TGTGCCATCAGTGGGAGGGACAGGGGGCTCTACGAGCAGTACTTC,CAISGRDRGLYEQYF
.,.,TRBJ1-2,TRBV24-1,TGTGCCACCAGTGATCGACGGGGTGCCGGCTACACCTTC,CATSDRRGAGYTF
.,.,TRBJ2-7,TRBV6-2/TRBV6-3,TGTGCCAGCAGTTACTCGGAGCCTTACGAGCAGTACTTC,CASSYSEPYEQYF
.,.,TRBJ2-3,TRBV13,TGTGCCACCTCGACAGGTAGAACAGATACGCAGTATTTT,CATSTGRTDTQYF
.,once,TRBJ1-4,TRBV19,TGTGCCAGTAGCTCGACCTGGGGGGGTGAAAAACTGTTTTTT,CASSSTWGGEKLFF
TRBD1,.,TRBJ2-2,TRBV5-6,TGTGCCAGCAGCTACTGGACAGGGGTAACCGGGGAGCTGTTTTTT,CASSYWTGVTGELFF
.,.,TRBJ1-2,TRBV29-1,TGCAGCGTTGAACGCCAGGGCTATGGCTACACCTTC,CSVERQGYGYTF
TRBD1,.,TRBJ1-2,TRBV30,TGTGCCTGGAGTGTTCGGACAGGGGTGAGCTATGGCTACACCTTC,CAWSVRTGVSYGYTF
.,.,TRBJ2-2,TRBV5-4,TGTGCCAGCAGCTTGGCCTGGGCCTCGAACACCGGGGAGCTGTTTTTT,CASSLAWASNTGELFF
TRBD1,.,TRBJ2-1,TRBV30,TGTGCCTGGAGTTCTTGGACAGGAAGCTCCTACAATGAGCAGTTCTTC,CAWSSWTGSSYNEQFF
.,.,TRBJ1-1,TRBV5-6,TGTGCCAGCAGCTTACTAGGGAACACTGAAGCTTTCTTT,CASSLLGNTEAFF
.,.,TRBJ2-1,TRBV19,TGTGCCAGTAGTAGGTGGCTCTACAGCTATGAGCAGTTCTTC,CASSRWLYSYEQFF